What follows are 27 T cell receptor beta chains derived from one specimen sequenced in a study of blood T cell repertoires in COVID-19. Libraries were prepared by immunoSEQ multiplex PCR; TCRdb keeps only in-frame clonotypes and omits some of them. The profile shows over 100,000 clones, 80% to 90% of them singletons. Source material: peripheral blood. The receptors come from a man aged 40-49 years with acute or convalescent COVID-19.

V and J are TRBV12-5 and TRBJ2-1, with D possibly TRBD2 on 5 matching bases. The CDR3 runs 17 residues. The germline gives CDR1 LGHNT, CDR2 FRNRAP. The ends were cut back, 4 bases at V and 3 bases at J, with 19 bases in the middle. The chain's CDR3 is CASGSPRTSRDYNEQFF. CDR3 in DNA: TGTGCTAGTGGTTCGCCTCGGACTTCTCGGGACTACAATGAGCAGTTCTTC.

In its sample, this clone ranks as medium-sized. This chain connects TRBV5-1 to TRBJ1-1, with TRBD1 identical over 11 bases. Losses at the gene ends were 4 bases for V and 10 bases for J; bases not matched to a gene: 9. The CDR3 spans 14 residues. Germline V gives CDR1 SGHRS, CDR2 YFSETQ. The CDR3 DNA follows: TGCGCCAGCAGCGCCGGGACAGGGGGAGTGCTAGCTTTCTTT. It specifies CASSAGTGGVLAFF.

The V and J genes are TRBV12-3 or TRBV12-4 and TRBJ2-3; D is unresolved. The V end lost 6 bases, the J end lost 9 bases, and 13 bases lay between the germline ends. The CDR3 is 12 residues long. In DNA form, the CDR3 reads TGTGCCAGCAGCAGCGACTGGATGACGCAGTATTTT. Translating it yields CASSSDWMTQYF.

J is TRBJ2-5 and V is TRBV2; no clear D gene. With 10 bases removed from V and 0 bases from J, the gap between germline ends came to 9 bases. Germline assignment: CDR1 SNHLY and CDR2 FYNNEI. This CDR3 spans 12 amino acids. The CDR3 nucleotides read TGTGCCACCAGCATGTACCAAGAGACCCAGTACTTC. Translation: CATSMYQETQYF.

The chain has TRBV4-3 and TRBJ2-3, with 8 positions matching TRBD2. Germline CDR1 and CDR2: LGHNA and YSLEER. V lost 0 bases, J lost 5 bases, and 10 bases stayed unmatched. This CDR3 contains 17 residues. CDR3 nucleotides: TGCGCCAGCAGCCAAGACCGCGGGACGGGGGGGCAAGATACGCAGTATTTT. Protein: CASSQDRGTGGQDTQYF.

This clone was counted only a few times. For the CDR3, the DNA is TGTGCCAGCAGTTACAGGGGAGGGGATGGCTACACCTTC. Protein: CASSYRGGDGYTF. The chain links TRBV6-6 to TRBJ1-2; the D gene is possibly TRBD1 (5 bases). Trimming took off 2 bases at V and 6 bases at J, with 10 bases between the two ends. Looked up from germline, CDR1 is MNHNY and CDR2 is SVGAGI (reference sequence). CDR3 length equals 13 residues.

This clone showed up just a few times. The chain has TRBV10-3 and TRBJ1-5; 7 bases agree with TRBD1. The germline V gene encodes CDR1 ENHRY and CDR2 SYGVKD. The ends lost 6 bases at V and 2 bases at J; junction bases unmatched: 7. This CDR3 has 15 amino acids. CDR3 coding DNA: TGTGCCATCAGGCCCCAAGGGGGCGGCAATCAGCCCCAGCATTTT. Protein product: CAIRPQGGGNQPQHF.

The chain has TRBV7-9 and TRBJ2-5; a possible D gene is TRBD2 (7 bases). Germline values: CDR1 SEHNR, CDR2 FQNEAQ (reference sequence). V was cut by 8 bases and J by 2 bases, with 12 bases left in between. The CDR3 runs to 13 residues. The CDR3 DNA follows: TGTGCCAGCGCAAGGGGGGGACAAGAGACCCAGTACTTC. Its protein is CASARGGQETQYF.

The gene calls are TRBV15 and TRBJ2-2; D remains unclear. From germline, CDR1 is LNHNV and CDR2 YYDKDF (reference sequence). The CDR3 loop spans 15 amino acids. Trimming removed 0 bases from V and 5 bases from J, with 10 bases in between. CDR3 sequence (DNA): TGTGCCACCAGCAGAGATGTGGGCTTAACCGGGGAGCTGTTTTTT. Translated: CATSRDVGLTGELFF.

This clone has just a few counts. The chain joins TRBV5-1 to TRBJ2-2; 8 nucleotides match TRBD1. Germline V lookup: CDR1 SGHRS, CDR2 YFSETQ. V lost 0 bases to trimming and J lost 6 bases; unmatched junction nucleotides: 4. The CDR3 covers 15 residues. CDR3 nucleotide sequence: TGCGCCAGCAGCTTGGGGCAGGGGGCCGCCGGGGAGCTGTTTTTT. This sequence encodes CASSLGQGAAGELFF.

In DNA form, the CDR3 reads TGTGCCAGCAGCCAGGGACAGGGTGCTGGGGCCAACGTCCTGACTTTC. Amino acid sequence: CASSQGQGAGANVLTF. This chain uses TRBV4-2 with TRBJ2-6; 9 nucleotides align to TRBD1. This CDR3 is built from 16 residues. The V gene end was trimmed by 3 bases and the J gene end by 2 bases; junction bases not matched to a gene: 2. Germline CDR1 reads LGHNA; CDR2 reads YNFKEQ.

This clone was observed a single time. The DNA of the CDR3 is TGCGCCAGCAGCTTGGCCCGGTCTAGCCACTACAATGAGCAGTTCTTC. It is translated as CASSLARSSHYNEQFF. V gene TRBV5-1 combines with J gene TRBJ2-1; D possibly corresponds to TRBD2 (5 bases). Germline V gene lookup returns CDR1 SGHRS and CDR2 YFSETQ. The V and J ends lost 0 bases and 3 bases respectively, with 13 bases between them. The CDR3 has 16 amino acids.

This clone has a single count. The chain joins TRBV19 to TRBJ2-2, with D perhaps matching TRBD2 (5 bases). This CDR3 spans 14 amino acids. CDR1 and CDR2 from the germline V gene are LNHDA and SQIVND (reference sequence). Trimming took off 5 bases at V and 5 bases at J, with 12 bases between the two ends. In DNA, the CDR3 is TGTGCCAGTAGTCGAGGGAAGGGTACCGGGGAGCTGTTTTTT. The encoded protein is CASSRGKGTGELFF.

The chain uses TRBV6-1 and TRBJ2-4; D is perhaps TRBD1 (6 bases). V lost 4 bases and J lost 1, with 17 bases in between. The V gene's germline CDR1 is MNHNS and CDR2 SASEGT. CDR3 length equals 17 residues. The CDR3 nucleotides are TGTGCCAGCAGTGTTGTCCCCACGCAGGGGGCCAAAAACATTCAGTACTTC. Translation: CASSVVPTQGAKNIQYF.

The J gene is TRBJ1-2, the V gene TRBV5-6, with D uncertain. Germline values: CDR1 SGHDT, CDR2 YYEEEE. Trimming pared 4 bases from V and 4 bases from J, leaving 14 bases between. The CDR3 has 14 amino acids. The CDR3 DNA sequence: TGTGCCAGCAGCCGGTGGTCCGCTGGCTATGGCTACACCTTC. Its protein product is CASSRWSAGYGYTF.

The chain links TRBV3-1 (or the pseudogene TRBV3-2) to TRBJ2-3, with 7 bases aligning to TRBD1. This CDR3 comprises 14 residues. The germline V gene has CDR1 LGHDT and CDR2 YNNKEL (reference sequence). With 5 bases clipped from V and 4 bases from J, the junction kept 6 bases outside the gene matches. The CDR3: CASSSGQVPDTQYF. The CDR3 nucleotides read TGTGCCAGCAGCTCCGGACAGGTCCCAGATACGCAGTATTTT.

The rearrangement joins TRBV20-1 to TRBJ2-3; 8 bases fit TRBD2. The V and J ends lost 3 bases and 10 bases, in that order; junction bases with no gene match: 6. In germline, CDR1 is DFQATT, CDR2 SNEGSKA (reference sequence). The CDR3 runs to 12 residues. In DNA form, the CDR3 reads TGCAGTGCTAGTACGGGGGGGAGGGCGCAGTATTTT. As protein: CSASTGGRAQYF.

The V gene is TRBV12-3 or TRBV12-4, the J gene TRBJ1-5, with D possibly matching TRBD1 (5 bases). The CDR3 loop spans 12 amino acids. The V end was cut by 4 bases, the J end by 9 bases, with 10 bases between. Here the CDR3 DNA reads TGTGCCAGCAGTTCGACAGCCTCGCCCCAGCATTTT. Translated, it gives CASSSTASPQHF.

This chain joins TRBV9 and TRBJ2-1, with D hard to call. The V end lost 0 bases, the J end lost 5 bases, and 12 bases lay between the germline ends. Germline values: CDR1 SGDLS, CDR2 YYNGEE. The CDR3 length is 15 residues. CDR3 sequence (DNA): TGTGCCAGCAGCGTAGATCCCTCAAGCGACAATGAGCAGTTCTTC. It translates to CASSVDPSSDNEQFF.

The V and J genes are TRBV11-2 and TRBJ1-2; 8 nucleotides line up with TRBD1. The V segment lost 0 bases and the J segment 2 bases; nucleotides outside the gene matches: 2. Germline assignment: CDR1 SGHAT and CDR2 FQNNGV. The CDR3 runs to 15 residues. This CDR3 is CASSLDRGRNYGYTF. The CDR3 DNA is TGTGCCAGCAGCTTAGACAGGGGGCGGAACTATGGCTACACCTTC. Full variable domain (rest looked up from reference TRBV11-2 and TRBJ1-2): EAGVAQSPRYKIIEKRQSVAFWCNPISGHATLYWYQQILGQGPKLLIQFQNNGVVDDSQLPKDRFSAERLKGVDSTLKIQPAKLEDSAVYLCASSLDRGRNYGYTFGSGTRLTVV.

The rearrangement uses TRBV4-3 and TRBJ1-4; 8 positions match TRBD1. The CDR3 extends over 16 amino acids. The V and J ends lost 2 bases and 5 bases, in that order; junction bases with no gene match: 7. Per germline, CDR1 LGHNA and CDR2 YSLEER. The CDR3 DNA reads as TGCGCCAGCAGCCAAACGGGACAGGTTCAAAATGAAAAACTGTTTTTT. It translates to CASSQTGQVQNEKLFF.

The chain is built from TRBV12-5 and TRBJ2-3, with TRBD2 matching over 8 bases. The CDR3 runs 14 residues. Germline CDR1 reads LGHNT; CDR2 reads FRNRAP. Trimming took 8 bases from V and 2 from J; bases not matched to a gene: 6. The CDR3 reads CASSGGPVTDTQYF. The CDR3 region has the DNA TGTGCTAGTAGCGGGGGCCCCGTCACAGATACGCAGTATTTT.

The V gene is TRBV28, the J gene TRBJ1-4; D is unclear. Trimming stripped 8 bases from V and 4 bases from J, with 14 bases between. The CDR3 loop spans 14 amino acids. CDR1 is MDHEN and CDR2 is SYDVKM in the germline V gene. CDR3 nucleotide sequence: TGTGCCAGCCGTTCCTTTGGGCGTAATGAAAAACTGTTTTTT. Translation gives CASRSFGRNEKLFF.

The chain combines TRBV29-1 with TRBJ2-4; D gene unclear. The CDR3 covers 11 residues. V lost 4 bases and J lost 4, with 5 bases in between. Germline assignment: CDR1 SQVTM and CDR2 ANQGSEA. The CDR3 loop is CSVAEKNIQYF. CDR3 nucleotide sequence: TGCAGCGTTGCGGAGAAAAACATTCAGTACTTC.

This rearrangement joins TRBV5-1 to TRBJ2-5, with 7 bases that match TRBD2. This CDR3 spans 16 amino acids. Germline loops: CDR1 SGHRS, CDR2 YFSETQ. V was pared by 0 bases and J by 5 bases, with 10 bases of the junction left unmatched. DNA of the CDR3: TGCGCCAGCAGCTTGGCCGTGGCCAGGGAGGGGGAGACCCAGTACTTC. This translates into CASSLAVAREGETQYF.

This chain joins TRBV6-5 and TRBJ2-1; tentative D call: TRBD2 (5 bases). V was cut by 2 bases and J by 9 bases, with 8 bases left in between. This CDR3 has 12 residues. Germline CDR1 is MNHEY and CDR2 is SVGAGI. The CDR3 loop is CASSYTSGEQFF. The CDR3 DNA is TGTGCCAGCAGTTACACTAGTGGTGAGCAGTTCTTC.

The chain couples TRBV28 to TRBJ2-1, with a tentative D call TRBD1 (5 bases). The CDR3 sequence is 13 residues long. The germline gives CDR1 MDHEN, CDR2 SYDVKM. Trimming shortened V by 9 bases and J by 9 bases, and 18 bases separated the two germline ends. Written as DNA, the CDR3 is TGTGCCAGTATCTACGGCGGAAGGGGTGAGCAGTTCTTC. Its translation is CASIYGGRGEQFF.